This T cell receptor beta chain was observed in a study of blood T cell repertoires in COVID-19. The CDR3 totals 17 residues. Germline loops: CDR1 WSHSY, CDR2 SAAADI. V gave up 6 bases and J gave up 5 bases; unmatched junction bases: 11. Profiling relied on immunoSEQ multiplex PCR, and the TCRdb table lists in-frame clones only, not all of them. In the table there are roughly 250,000 clones, approximately 88% of which are singletons. The genes are TRBV10-2 and TRBJ2-3, with 13 bases lining up with TRBD2. The TCR comes from a woman under 40 with acute or convalescent COVID-19. The sample comprised peripheral blood. As DNA, the CDR3 is TGCGCCAGCAGGGACCAAACACTAGCGGGAGGGGGAGATACGCAGTATTTT. This translates into CASRDQTLAGGGDTQYF.